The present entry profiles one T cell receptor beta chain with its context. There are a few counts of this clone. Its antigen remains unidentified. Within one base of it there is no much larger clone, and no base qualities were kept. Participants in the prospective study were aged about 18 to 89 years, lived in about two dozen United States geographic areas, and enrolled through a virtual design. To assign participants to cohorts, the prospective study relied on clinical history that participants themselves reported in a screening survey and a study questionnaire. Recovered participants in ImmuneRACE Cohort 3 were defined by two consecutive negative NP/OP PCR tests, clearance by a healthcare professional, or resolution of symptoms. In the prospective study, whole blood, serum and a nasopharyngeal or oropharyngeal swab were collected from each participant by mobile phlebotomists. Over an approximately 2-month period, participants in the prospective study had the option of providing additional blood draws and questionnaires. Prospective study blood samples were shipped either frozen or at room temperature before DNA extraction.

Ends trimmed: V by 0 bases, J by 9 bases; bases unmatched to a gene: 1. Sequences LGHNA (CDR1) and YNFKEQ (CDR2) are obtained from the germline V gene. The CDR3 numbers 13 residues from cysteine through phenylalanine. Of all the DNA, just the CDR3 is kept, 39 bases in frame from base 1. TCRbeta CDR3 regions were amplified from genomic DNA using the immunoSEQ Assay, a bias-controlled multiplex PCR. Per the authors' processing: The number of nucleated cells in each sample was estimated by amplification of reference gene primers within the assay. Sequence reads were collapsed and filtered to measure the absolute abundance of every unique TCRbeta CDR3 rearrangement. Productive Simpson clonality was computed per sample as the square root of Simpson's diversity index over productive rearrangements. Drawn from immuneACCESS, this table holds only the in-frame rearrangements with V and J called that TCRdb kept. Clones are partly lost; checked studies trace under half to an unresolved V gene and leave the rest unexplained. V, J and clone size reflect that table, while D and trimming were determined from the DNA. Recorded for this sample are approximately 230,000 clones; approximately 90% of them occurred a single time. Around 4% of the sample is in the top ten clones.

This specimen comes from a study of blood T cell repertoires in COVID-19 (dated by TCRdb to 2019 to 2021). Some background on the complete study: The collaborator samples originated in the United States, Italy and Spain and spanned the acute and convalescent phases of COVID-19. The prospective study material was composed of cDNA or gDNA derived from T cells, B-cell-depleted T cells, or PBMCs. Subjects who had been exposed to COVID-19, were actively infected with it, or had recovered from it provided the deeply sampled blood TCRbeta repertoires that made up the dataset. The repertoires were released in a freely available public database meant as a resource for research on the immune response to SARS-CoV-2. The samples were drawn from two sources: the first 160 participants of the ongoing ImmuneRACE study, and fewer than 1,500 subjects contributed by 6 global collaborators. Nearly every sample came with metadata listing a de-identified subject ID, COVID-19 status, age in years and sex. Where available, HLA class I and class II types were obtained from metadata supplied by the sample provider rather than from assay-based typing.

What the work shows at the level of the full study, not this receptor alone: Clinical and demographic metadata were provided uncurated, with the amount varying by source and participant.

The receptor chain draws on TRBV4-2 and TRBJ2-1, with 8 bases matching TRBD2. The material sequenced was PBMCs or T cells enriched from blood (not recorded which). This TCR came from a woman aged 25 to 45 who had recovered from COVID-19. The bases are TGTGCCAGCAGCCAAGACGCGGGAGGTGAGCAGTTCTTC. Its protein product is CASSQDAGGEQFF.